This entry features one TCR beta chain sequence. Its matching antigen is unknown. The source of the sample is a study of cytomegalovirus exposure and HLA in healthy donors. Study-level findings and limits: Clonal expansion was found to be greater in HLA-associated TCR beta chains than in equally common others in a later analysis. TRBV6-2, TRBV6-3 and other indistinguishable V segments were excluded. TCR beta V segments were, for the most part, productive about 87% or about 30% of the time in an earlier analysis. Among donors in an Asian-associated ancestry cluster, a later analysis reportedly found fewer N-insertions than the approximately 670-donor mean.

PCR was performed using 60 Vbeta and 13 Jbeta primers. Produced via immunoSEQ multiplex PCR; TCRdb's table is partial and in-frame only. Of approximately 180,000 clones in the sample, about 78% were seen once. With 2 bases removed from V and 3 bases from J, the gap between germline ends came to 11 bases. Germline CDR1 is MNHNY and CDR2 is SVGAGI (reference sequence). The CDR3 totals 14 residues. This clonotype was sampled from a woman in her forties or fifties in good health and CMV-seropositive. The chain employs TRBV6-6 and TRBJ2-7; TRBD1 might be the D (6 bases). The sample taken for sequencing was PBMCs. CDR3 loop: CASSYTPDSYEQYF. For the CDR3, the DNA is TGTGCCAGCAGTTACACCCCGGACAGCTACGAGCAGTACTTC.